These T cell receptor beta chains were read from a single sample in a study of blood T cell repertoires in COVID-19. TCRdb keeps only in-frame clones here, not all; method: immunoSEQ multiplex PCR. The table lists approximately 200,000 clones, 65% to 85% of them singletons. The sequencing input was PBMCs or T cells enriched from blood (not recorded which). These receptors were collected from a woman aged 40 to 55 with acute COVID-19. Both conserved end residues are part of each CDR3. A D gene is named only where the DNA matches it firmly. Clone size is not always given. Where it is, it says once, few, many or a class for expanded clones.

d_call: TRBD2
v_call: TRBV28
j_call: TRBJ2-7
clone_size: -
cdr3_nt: TGTGCCAGCAGCATCCGTGGACTAGCGGGAGGGAGCTCCTACGAGCAGTACTTC
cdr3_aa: CASSIRGLAGGSSYEQYF

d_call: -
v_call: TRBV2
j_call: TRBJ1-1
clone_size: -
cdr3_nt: TGTGCCAGCAGTGGCTCACAGTCCTTGAACACTGAAGCTTTCTTT
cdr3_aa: CASSGSQSLNTEAFF

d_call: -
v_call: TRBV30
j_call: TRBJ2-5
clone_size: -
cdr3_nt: TGTGCCTGGAGTGTAAGGACTCTGGGCATTGAGACCCAGTACTTC
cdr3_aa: CAWSVRTLGIETQYF

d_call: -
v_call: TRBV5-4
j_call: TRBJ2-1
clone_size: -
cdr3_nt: TGTGCCAGCAGCCCCTCGGCAGGGACCTACAATGAGCAGTTCTTC
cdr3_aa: CASSPSAGTYNEQFF

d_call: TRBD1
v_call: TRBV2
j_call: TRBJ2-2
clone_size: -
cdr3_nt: TGTGCCAGCAGAGCGGACAGGGCGGGCACCGGGGAGCTGTTTTTT
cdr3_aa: CASRADRAGTGELFF

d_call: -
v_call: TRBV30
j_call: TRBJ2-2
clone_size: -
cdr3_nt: TGTGCCTGGAGGGGGTCGTGGGGGCCCGGGGAGCTGTTTTTT
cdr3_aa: CAWRGSWGPGELFF

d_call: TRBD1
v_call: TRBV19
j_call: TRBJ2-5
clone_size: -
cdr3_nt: TGTGCCAGTAGTATGACAGGGATACCCCAAGAGACCCAGTACTTC
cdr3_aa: CASSMTGIPQETQYF

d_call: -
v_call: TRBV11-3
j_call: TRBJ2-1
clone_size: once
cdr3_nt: TGTGCCAGCTCGGGGGGCGGGAGCAACAATGAGCAGTTCTTC
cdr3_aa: CASSGGGSNNEQFF

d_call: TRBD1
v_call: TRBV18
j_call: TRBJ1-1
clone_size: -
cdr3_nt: TGTGCCAGCTCAGCCGGGACAGGGTATTTAGTCACTGAAGCTTTCTTT
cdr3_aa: CASSAGTGYLVTEAFF

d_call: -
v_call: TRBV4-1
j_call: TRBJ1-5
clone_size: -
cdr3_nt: TGCGCCAGCAGCCCGGAAACTAAGAAAAATCAGCCCCAGCATTTT
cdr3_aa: CASSPETKKNQPQHF

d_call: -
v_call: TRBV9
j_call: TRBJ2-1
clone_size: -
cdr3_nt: TGTGCCAGCAGCGGTGGAGATGCCTACAATGAGCAGTTCTTC
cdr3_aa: CASSGGDAYNEQFF

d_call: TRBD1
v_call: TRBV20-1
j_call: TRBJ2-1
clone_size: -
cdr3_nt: TGCAGTGCTAGTACAGGACAGGGGAACAATGAGCAGTTCTTC
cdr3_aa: CSASTGQGNNEQFF

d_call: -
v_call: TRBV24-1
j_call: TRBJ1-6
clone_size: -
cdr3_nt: TGTGCCACCAGTGAAGGGGCGACTTATAATTCACCCCTCCACTTT
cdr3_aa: CATSEGATYNSPLHF

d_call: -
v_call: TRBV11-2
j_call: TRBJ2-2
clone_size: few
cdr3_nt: TGTGCCAGCAGCTTAGTAGTGGTCACCGGGGAGCTGTTTTTT
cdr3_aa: CASSLVVVTGELFF

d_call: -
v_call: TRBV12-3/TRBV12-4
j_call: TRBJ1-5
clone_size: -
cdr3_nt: TGTGCCAGCAGTCCGGACAGTCAGCCCCAGCATTTT
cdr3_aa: CASSPDSQPQHF

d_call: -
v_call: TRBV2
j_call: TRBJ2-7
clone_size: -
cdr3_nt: TGTGCCAGCAGACAGGGAAACTCCTACGAGCAGTACTTC
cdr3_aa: CASRQGNSYEQYF

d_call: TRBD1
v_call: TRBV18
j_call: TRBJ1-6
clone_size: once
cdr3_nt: TGTGCCAGCTCGACCACGGGACAGGGTGATTCACCCCTCCACTTT
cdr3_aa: CASSTTGQGDSPLHF

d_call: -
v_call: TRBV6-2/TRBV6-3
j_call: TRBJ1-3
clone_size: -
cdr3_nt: TGTGCCAGCAGTTTGGCCTCTGGAAACACCATATATTTT
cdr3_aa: CASSLASGNTIYF

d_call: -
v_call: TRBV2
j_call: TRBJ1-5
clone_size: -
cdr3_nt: TGTGCCACCACCCGGGGGGGGCTGGAGCCTAATCAGCCCCAGCATTTT
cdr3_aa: CATTRGGLEPNQPQHF

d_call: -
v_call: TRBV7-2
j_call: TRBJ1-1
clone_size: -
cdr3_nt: TGTGCCAGCAGCTTACGGGGGTACATGAACACTGAAGCTTTCTTT
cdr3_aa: CASSLRGYMNTEAFF

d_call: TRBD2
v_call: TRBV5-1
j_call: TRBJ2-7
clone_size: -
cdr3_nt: TGCGCCAGCAGCCCGACCGGGGGGGGGTACGAGCAGTACTTC
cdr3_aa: CASSPTGGGYEQYF

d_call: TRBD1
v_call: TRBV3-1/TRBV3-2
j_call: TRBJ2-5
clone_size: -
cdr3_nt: TGTGCCAGCAGCCAAGGGACAGGGGGAGAGACCCAGTACTTC
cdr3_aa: CASSQGTGGETQYF

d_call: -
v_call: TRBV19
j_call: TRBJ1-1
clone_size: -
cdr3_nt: TGTGCCAGTAAACCAGGGTTGTACACTGAAGCTTTCTTT
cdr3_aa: CASKPGLYTEAFF

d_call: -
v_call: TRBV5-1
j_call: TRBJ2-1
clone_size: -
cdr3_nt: TGCGCCAGCAGCTTGGTGGACGGGGTAAATGAGCAGTTCTTC
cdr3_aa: CASSLVDGVNEQFF

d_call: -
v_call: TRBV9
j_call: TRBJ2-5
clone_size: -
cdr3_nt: TGTGCCAGCAGCCACACGGGGGAGACCCAGTACTTC
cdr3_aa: CASSHTGETQYF

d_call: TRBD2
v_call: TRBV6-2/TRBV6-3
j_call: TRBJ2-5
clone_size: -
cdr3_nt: TGTGCCAGCAGTCTCACCGGGACTAGCGGGATTAAGACCCAGTACTTC
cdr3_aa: CASSLTGTSGIKTQYF

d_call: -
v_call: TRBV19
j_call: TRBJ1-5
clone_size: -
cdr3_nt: TGTGCCAGTAGCTCCACCAGGGTAAGGCAGCCCCAGCATTTT
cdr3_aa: CASSSTRVRQPQHF

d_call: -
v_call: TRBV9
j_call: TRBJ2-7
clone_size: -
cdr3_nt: TGTGCCAGCAGCGAAGGACCAGGGTACCTAGGGCAGTACTTC
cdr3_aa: CASSEGPGYLGQYF

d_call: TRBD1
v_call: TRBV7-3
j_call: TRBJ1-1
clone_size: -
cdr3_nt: TGTGCCAGCAGCCAAGGGACAGGGAGGGGCACTGAAGCTTTCTTT
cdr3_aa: CASSQGTGRGTEAFF

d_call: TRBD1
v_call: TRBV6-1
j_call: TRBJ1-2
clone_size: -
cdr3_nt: TGTGCCAGCAGTGAGGACAGGGGACTAGGCTATGGCTACACCTTC
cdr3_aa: CASSEDRGLGYGYTF

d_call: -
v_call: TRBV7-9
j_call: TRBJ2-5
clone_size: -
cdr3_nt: TGTGCCAGCAGCTCAAGACAGGTTGATATTCAAGAGACCCAGTACTTC
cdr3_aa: CASSSRQVDIQETQYF

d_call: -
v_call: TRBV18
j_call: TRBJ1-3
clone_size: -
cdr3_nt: TGTGCCAGCTCACCGCCGGGGAACACTGGAAACACCATATATTTT
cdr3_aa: CASSPPGNTGNTIYF

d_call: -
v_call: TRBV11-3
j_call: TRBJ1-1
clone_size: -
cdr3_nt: TGTGCCAGCAGCCCTTCCCCAATGGAGGGCACTGAAGCTTTCTTT
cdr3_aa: CASSPSPMEGTEAFF

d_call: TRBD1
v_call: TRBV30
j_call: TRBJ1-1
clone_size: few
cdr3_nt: TGTGCCTGGAGTCGGACAGGGGTTGTCAACACTGAAGCTTTCTTT
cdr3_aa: CAWSRTGVVNTEAFF

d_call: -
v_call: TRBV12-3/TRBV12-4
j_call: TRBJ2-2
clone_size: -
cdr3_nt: TGTGCCAGCAGTTTGAAGCAAGCCGGGGAGCTGTTTTTT
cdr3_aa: CASSLKQAGELFF

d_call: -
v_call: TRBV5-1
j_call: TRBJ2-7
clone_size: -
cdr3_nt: TGCGCCAGCAGCACCGCGGGAAGCTACGAGCAGTACTTC
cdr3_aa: CASSTAGSYEQYF

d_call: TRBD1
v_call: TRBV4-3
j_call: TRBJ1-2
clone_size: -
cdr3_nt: TGCGCCAGCAGCCAAGATTTTTGGGGGACAGGGAACTATGGCTACACCTTC
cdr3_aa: CASSQDFWGTGNYGYTF

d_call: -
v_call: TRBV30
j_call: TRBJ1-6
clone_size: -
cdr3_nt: TGTGCCTGGAGGATCGGACAGCCGAATTCACCCCTCCACTTT
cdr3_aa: CAWRIGQPNSPLHF

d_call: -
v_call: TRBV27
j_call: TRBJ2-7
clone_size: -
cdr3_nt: TGTGCCAGCAGTTTATCAGGGGCCCCCATCTTTGGGTACGAGCAGTACTTC
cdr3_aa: CASSLSGAPIFGYEQYF

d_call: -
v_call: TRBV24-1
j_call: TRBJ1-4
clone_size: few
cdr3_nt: TGTGCCACCAGTGGGGGAGGAGCCATAACTAATGAAAAACTGTTTTTT
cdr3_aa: CATSGGGAITNEKLFF

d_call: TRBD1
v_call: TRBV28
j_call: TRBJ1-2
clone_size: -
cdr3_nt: TGTGCCAGCAGGGGGACAGTGGACTATGGCTACACCTTC
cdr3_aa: CASRGTVDYGYTF

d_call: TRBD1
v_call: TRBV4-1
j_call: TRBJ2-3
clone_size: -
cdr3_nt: TGCGCCAGCAGCCAGAGCGACAGGGGGCATTATACGCAGTATTTT
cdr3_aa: CASSQSDRGHYTQYF

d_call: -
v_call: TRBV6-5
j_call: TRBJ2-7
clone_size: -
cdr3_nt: TGTGCCAGCAGTTACTCGAAAGGAAACCGGGTCGAGCAGTACTTC
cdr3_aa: CASSYSKGNRVEQYF

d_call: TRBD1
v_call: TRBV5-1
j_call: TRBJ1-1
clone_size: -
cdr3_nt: TGCGCCAGCAGCTTGGAGAGGGGGCTTACTGAAGCTTTCTTT
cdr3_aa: CASSLERGLTEAFF